This T cell receptor (beta chain) originates from a study of beta chain features in type 1 diabetes (dated by TCRdb to the late 2010s). About the full investigation: Mean age, gender distribution, total cell number and subset yield did not differ between patients and healthy donors. Across all samples, 90 million to 130 million sorted cells were examined, and cell number per subset correlated strongly with RNA yield. In the study, recently diagnosed type 1 diabetes patients and matched healthy donors were compared on the TCRB repertoires of their sorted circulating CD4+ T cell subsets. Naive and central memory subsets were obtained from all 30 or so donors, but regulatory and stem cell-like memory subsets were isolated from only 8 patients and roughly 8 healthy donors. Broad study findings and their caveats: Because the HLA sub-analyses included only small numbers of individuals, any influence of HLA type on TCRB rearrangement was left unresolved. Naive, central memory and regulatory TCRB repertoires appeared to be more similar among patients than among healthy donors. At VDJ recombination sites, patients with type 1 diabetes made fewer insertions and deleted more nucleotides, a pattern implying thymic rearrangement abnormalities. Shorter templates might have been favored by PCR, but patient and control samples were amplified and corrected together, so both groups would have been affected equally by any skew. Sequencing cDNA rather than genomic DNA could over-represent highly expressing activated cells, although activation and CD3 levels did not differ between groups. In all four CD4+ subsets, TCRB CDR3 length was moderately but significantly shorter in type 1 diabetes patients.

The High Capacity cDNA Reverse Transcription Kit was used to reverse transcribe all of the isolated RNA, meaning that expressed TCRB transcripts were what got sequenced. Deep immunoSEQ sequencing was performed on naive, central memory and regulatory T cell samples, with an average of about 4 million total reads per sample. Sorted cells were lysed in RLT buffer, and RNA was extracted using DNase-treated RNeasy Micro or Mini kits according to cell number. To prevent cross-contamination, each cell subset was processed individually, whereas patient and healthy donor samples were processed jointly. Using the immunoSEQ multiplex PCR, TCRB sequences were amplified from cDNA into 87-bp fragments spanning the CDR3 region. Sequencing of the amplicons was performed on the Illumina HiSeq platform. Concerning the study's data processing: Synthetic template baselines were used to correct PCR bias computationally, reads within Hamming distance 2 were collapsed together, and singletons that could not be merged were discarded. Reads were aligned against IMGT to assign V, D and J genes, CDR3 length and insertions or deletions at six rearrangement sites. Clonotype counts were normalized to sorted cell number within each subset before computing true diversity and Gini coefficients with the tcR R package. The overlap coefficient, calculated on TCRB nucleotide sequences, was used to measure repertoire sharing. Not all clones reach the TCRdb copy of this immuneACCESS table, which keeps in-frame sequences only. Checked studies attribute under half of the gap to unresolved V genes and leave the rest unexplained. That table furnishes V, J and clone size, whereas the DNA furnished D and trimming. Counted in this sample were more than 150,000 clones; 11% of them appeared once. The ten largest clonotypes hold roughly 1.9% of the sample.

As encoded in the germline V gene, CDR1 is MNHNS while CDR2 is SASEGT. The CDR3 spans 14 residues, from the cysteine through the phenylalanine. Here the CDR3 DNA is all that survives: 42 bases in frame from base 1. The V end loses 5 bases and the J end loses 1 base, and a stretch of 12 bases separates them. Each donor gave one peripheral blood draw, averaging around 120 mL, which was collected into heparinised tubes. A BD FACSAria II was used to sort naive, central memory, regulatory and stem cell-like memory CD4+ T cells with a panel that included CD45RO, CCR7, CD25, CD127, CD95 and CD27. Every sorted population had a purity above 95%. PBMCs were separated immediately by Lymphoprep density gradient centrifugation and were stained directly, without being cultured. So that batch effects would be minimized, each experiment stained and sorted samples in pairs, pairing one healthy donor with one patient.

This clone was counted only a few times. It has no known antigen specificity. Base qualities are missing; no much larger clone stands one base away. The sequencing sample was made of central memory CD4+ T cells from blood. This sequence was found in a man between 18 and 35 years old in good health. The chain uses TRBV6-1 and TRBJ2-7; no confident D gene assignment can be made. The DNA sequence follows: TGTGCCAGCAGTCCCAGGACGGAATCCTACGAGCAGTACTTC. It codes for CASSPRTESYEQYF.